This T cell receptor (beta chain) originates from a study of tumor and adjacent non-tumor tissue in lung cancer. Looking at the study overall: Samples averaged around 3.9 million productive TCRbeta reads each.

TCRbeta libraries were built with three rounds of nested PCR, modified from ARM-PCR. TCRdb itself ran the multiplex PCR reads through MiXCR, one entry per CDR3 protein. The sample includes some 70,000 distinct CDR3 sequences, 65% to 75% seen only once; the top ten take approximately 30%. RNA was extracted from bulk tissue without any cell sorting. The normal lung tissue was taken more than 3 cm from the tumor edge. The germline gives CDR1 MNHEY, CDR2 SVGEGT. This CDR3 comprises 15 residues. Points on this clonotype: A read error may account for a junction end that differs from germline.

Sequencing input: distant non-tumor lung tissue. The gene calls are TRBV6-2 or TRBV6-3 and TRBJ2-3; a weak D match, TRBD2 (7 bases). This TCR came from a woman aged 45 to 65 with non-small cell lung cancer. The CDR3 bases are TGTGCCAGCAGTTACATGGGACTACGGACAGATACGCTGTATTTT. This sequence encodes CASSYMGLRTDTLYF.